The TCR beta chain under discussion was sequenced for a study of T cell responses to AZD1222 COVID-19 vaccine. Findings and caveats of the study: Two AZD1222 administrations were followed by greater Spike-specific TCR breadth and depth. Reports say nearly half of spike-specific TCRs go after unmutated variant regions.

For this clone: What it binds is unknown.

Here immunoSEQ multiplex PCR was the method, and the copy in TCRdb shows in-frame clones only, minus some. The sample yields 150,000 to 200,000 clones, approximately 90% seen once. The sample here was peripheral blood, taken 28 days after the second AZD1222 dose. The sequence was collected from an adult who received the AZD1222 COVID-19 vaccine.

Here the CDR3 reads CASSTYRGNTEAFF. The CDR3 bases are TGTGCCAGCAGCACCTACAGGGGGAACACTGAAGCTTTCTTT. The chain is built from TRBV3-1 (or the pseudogene TRBV3-2) and TRBJ1-1; 7 bases match TRBD1. The J segment lost 1 base and the V segment lost 5 bases, leaving 4 bases of the junction unmatched. The CDR3 runs to 14 residues. Germline CDR1 reads LGHDT; CDR2 reads YNNKEL (reference sequence).